These 23 T cell receptor beta chains were sequenced from one sample in a study of blood T cell repertoires in COVID-19. Measured with immunoSEQ multiplex PCR; TCRdb has only the in-frame clones, and not every one. Of approximately 120,000 clones listed, 85% are singletons. The sample was peripheral blood. These receptors came from a man of 80 years or more with active or convalescent COVID-19.

This clone was seen only once. J is TRBJ1-1 and V is TRBV2; 11 bases fit TRBD1. CDR3 length: 16 residues. V was clipped by 7 bases and J by 7 bases; unmatched bases: 14. CDR1 and CDR2 (germline): SNHLY, FYNNEI. For the CDR3, the DNA is TGTGCCAGCATATCGAGGACAGGGGGCATGGAAGGTGAAGCTTTCTTT. Its translation: CASISRTGGMEGEAFF.

V gene TRBV6-5 combines with J gene TRBJ2-7; D gene ambiguous. Germline V gene sequence: CDR1 MNHEY, CDR2 SVGAGI. There are 13 residues in the CDR3. The V gene lost 6 bases and the J gene lost 2 bases, with 11 bases spanning the gap. CDR3 nucleotide sequence: TGTGCCAGCAGCTCGCGGCTGCCCTACGAGCAGTACTTC. Encoded protein: CASSSRLPYEQYF.

The chain links TRBV24-1 to TRBJ2-1; 10 bases match TRBD2. Trimming cost V 0 bases and J 0 bases; bases outside gene matches: 10. CDR3 length: 20 amino acids. Germline CDR1 is KGHDR and CDR2 is SFDVKD. CDR3 DNA: TGTGCCACCAGTGATTTGCCCGGACTAGCGGATCCCCGCTCCTACAATGAGCAGTTCTTC. Translation gives CATSDLPGLADPRSYNEQFF.

This clone has a count of ten or more. This chain connects TRBV5-8 to TRBJ2-2; TRBD2 might be the D (5 bases). From germline, CDR1 is SGHTS and CDR2 YDEGEE. This CDR3 has 14 amino acids. The V end lost 6 bases, the J end lost 4 bases, and 13 bases lay between the germline ends. CDR3 sequence (DNA): TGTGCCAGCACCCTCGCCCGGGGCACCGGGGAGCTGTTTTTT. Its protein is CASTLARGTGELFF.

V gene TRBV6-5 combines with J gene TRBJ1-3; 8 bases align to TRBD1. V dropped 1 base and J dropped 2; count of bases not matched to a gene: 4. The V gene's germline CDR1 is MNHEY and CDR2 SVGAGI. The CDR3 consists of 16 residues. The CDR3 reads CASSYLSQGAGNTIYF. Written as DNA, the CDR3 is TGTGCCAGCAGTTACTTATCACAGGGGGCTGGAAACACCATATATTTT.

The chain combines TRBV5-4 with TRBJ1-6; D perhaps matches TRBD1 (6 bases). This CDR3 is built from 15 residues. The V gene's germline CDR1 is SGHNT and CDR2 YYREEE (reference sequence). Trimming took 6 bases from V and 4 from J, leaving 14 bases between them. The CDR3 sequence is CASTLQGSYNSPLHF. In DNA form, the CDR3 reads TGTGCCAGCACCCTACAGGGATCTTATAATTCACCCCTCCACTTT.

The genes are TRBV20-1 and TRBJ2-7, with D perhaps matching TRBD1 (5 bases). Looked up from germline, CDR1 is DFQATT and CDR2 is SNEGSKA (reference sequence). Trimming cost V 7 bases and J 5 bases, with 12 bases left between them. The CDR3 is 11 amino acids. CDR3 loop: CSVPRAHEQYF. Here the CDR3 DNA reads TGCAGTGTCCCCAGGGCCCACGAGCAGTACTTC.

DNA of the CDR3: TGTGCCATCACCTTAGGAGGGGGCGCAGGCCCCGAGCAGTACTTC. Protein sequence: CAITLGGGAGPEQYF. The rearrangement links TRBV27 to TRBJ2-7, with D perhaps TRBD1 (7 bases). Germline V gene lookup returns CDR1 MNHEY and CDR2 SMNVEV (reference sequence). The CDR3 runs 15 residues. The V end lost 10 bases, the J end lost 6 bases, and 25 bases lay between the germline ends.

The chain uses TRBV28 and TRBJ1-5; 7 nucleotides align to TRBD1. Germline CDR1 reads MDHEN; CDR2 reads SYDVKM. This CDR3 is 13 amino acids long. The V and J ends lost 9 bases and 7 bases, in that order; junction bases with no gene match: 9. The CDR3 sequence: CASKQGRIQPQHF. The CDR3 DNA sequence: TGTGCCAGTAAACAGGGGAGGATCCAGCCCCAGCATTTT.

The chain has TRBV5-1 and TRBJ1-4; maybe TRBD1 (5 bases). The CDR3 loop spans 15 amino acids. In germline, CDR1 is SGHRS, CDR2 YFSETQ. Deletions cut 4 bases from V and 8 bases from J, with 18 bases between. The CDR3 sequence: CASSAEPGVGEKLFF. CDR3 DNA sequence: TGCGCCAGCAGCGCCGAACCGGGGGTTGGCGAAAAACTGTTTTTT. The full variable domain, rest sourced from reference TRBV5-1 and TRBJ1-4, is KAGVTQTPRYLIKTRGQQVTLSCSPISGHRSVSWYQQTPGQGLQFLFEYFSETQRNKGNFPGRFSGRQFSNSRSEMNVSTLELGDSALYLCASSAEPGVGEKLFFGSGTQLSVL.

The CDR3: CASSFAGGPQETQYF. DNA for the CDR3: TGTGCCAGCAGCTTTGCAGGGGGGCCTCAAGAGACCCAGTACTTC. V and J are TRBV3-1 (or the pseudogene TRBV3-2) and TRBJ2-5, with a possible D match to TRBD1 (7 bases). Germline V gene data show CDR1 as LGHDT and CDR2 as YNNKEL (reference sequence). The CDR3 is 15 residues long. The V end was cut by 5 bases, the J end by 2 bases, with 15 bases between.

The V call is TRBV19, the J call TRBJ1-2; 7 nucleotides match TRBD1. Germline CDR1 and CDR2: LNHDA and SQIVND (reference sequence). J gave up 6 bases and V 5 bases, and 12 bases lay outside the gene matches. The CDR3 is 15 residues long. The CDR3 nucleotides read TGTGCCAGTAGTTCAGGACAGGCTTTCTCTCATGGCTACACCTTC. It encodes CASSSGQAFSHGYTF.

The chain is built from TRBV5-1 and TRBJ2-3, with TRBD2 identical over 8 bases. This CDR3 has 15 amino acids. Germline loops: CDR1 SGHRS, CDR2 YFSETQ. The V and J ends lost 7 bases and 4 bases, in that order; junction bases with no gene match: 11. The CDR3 sequence is CASRLSGSHADTQYF. In DNA, the CDR3 is TGCGCCAGCCGTTTGAGCGGGAGTCATGCAGATACGCAGTATTTT.

This chain connects TRBV7-2 to TRBJ1-5, with a weak D call TRBD1 (5 bases). V was pared by 1 base and J by 2 bases, with 12 bases between. CDR1 and CDR2 from the germline V gene are SGHTA and FQGNSA. This CDR3 has 16 amino acids. This CDR3 reads CASSLVGGKGNQPQHF. CDR3 coding DNA: TGTGCCAGCAGCTTAGTGGGGGGTAAGGGCAATCAGCCCCAGCATTTT.

CDR3 in amino acids: CASSAQGNTIYF. In nucleotides, the CDR3 is TGCGCCAGCAGCGCACAGGGAAACACCATATATTTT. The chain carries TRBV5-1 and TRBJ1-3; no clear D gene. Deletions cut 4 bases from V and 4 bases from J, with 6 bases between. The CDR3 is made up of 12 amino acids. Germline lookup yields CDR1 SGHRS and CDR2 YFSETQ.

This clone was seen a handful of times. The chain uses TRBV27 and TRBJ2-7; 8 bases are shared with TRBD1. With 3 bases clipped from V and 4 bases from J, the junction kept 2 bases outside the gene matches. The CDR3 runs 13 residues. Germline V gene lookup returns CDR1 MNHEY and CDR2 SMNVEV (reference sequence). The CDR3 DNA follows: TGTGCCAGCAGTTTGGGGGACAGGTACGAGCAGTACTTC. Translation gives CASSLGDRYEQYF.

V gene TRBV6-5 combines with J gene TRBJ2-5; D possibly corresponds to TRBD1 (5 bases). Trimming shortened V by 7 bases and J by 5 bases, and 8 bases separated the two germline ends. The CDR3 length is 11 residues. Germline CDR1 and CDR2: MNHEY and SVGAGI. The CDR3 nucleotides are TGTGCCAGCAAGGGGTCGGAGACCCAGTACTTC. Translation: CASKGSETQYF.

This clone showed up just a few times. The chain recombines TRBV3-1 (or the pseudogene TRBV3-2) with TRBJ1-4; no clear D. The CDR3 contains 12 residues. Germline CDR1 is LGHDT and CDR2 is YNNKEL (reference sequence). V was shortened by 6 bases and J by 7 bases, with 9 bases between the two germline ends. CDR3 sequence reads: CASRNELEKLFF. The CDR3 nucleotides are TGTGCCAGCAGAAATGAACTTGAAAAACTGTTTTTT.

This clone appeared a single time. This chain uses TRBV3-1 (or the pseudogene TRBV3-2) with TRBJ1-3; D unresolved. The ends were cut back, 4 bases at V and 0 bases at J, with 10 bases in the middle. The CDR3 totals 15 residues. Germline V gene sequence: CDR1 LGHDT, CDR2 YNNKEL (reference sequence). This CDR3 reads CASSLGTHSGNTIYF. The CDR3 bases are TGTGCCAGCAGCCTGGGCACCCACTCTGGAAACACCATATATTTT.

This chain connects TRBV12-3 or TRBV12-4 to TRBJ1-1; TRBD1 agrees at 7 bases. With V trimmed by 5 bases and J by 4 bases, 4 bases remained unmatched. CDR3 length: 13 residues. The CDR3 region has the DNA TGTGCCAGCAGTACGGACAGGCCCACTGAAGCTTTCTTT. Its translation: CASSTDRPTEAFF.

The V gene is TRBV9, the J gene TRBJ2-1; D perhaps matches TRBD2 (6 bases). V dropped 1 base and J dropped 4 bases, with 12 bases sitting between them. Per the germline V gene, CDR1 is SGDLS and CDR2 is YYNGEE. The CDR3 is 15 residues long. CDR3 residues: CASSVTGERYNEQFF. The CDR3 DNA is TGTGCCAGCAGCGTAACGGGAGAAAGGTACAATGAGCAGTTCTTC.

CDR3: CASGRGANSPLHF. DNA of the CDR3: TGTGCCAGCGGCAGGGGGGCTAATTCACCCCTCCACTTT. V gene TRBV7-2 combines with J gene TRBJ1-6, with 7 positions matching TRBD1. Germline V gives CDR1 SGHTA, CDR2 FQGNSA. With V trimmed by 8 bases and J by 6 bases, 4 bases remained unmatched. This CDR3 comprises 13 residues.

The chain couples TRBV29-1 to TRBJ1-1; no clear D. This CDR3 region has 11 residues. Trimming pared 7 bases from V and 3 bases from J, leaving 9 bases between. Germline CDR1 is SQVTM and CDR2 is ANQGSEA. As DNA, the CDR3 is TGCAGCGGCCGGTTCGACACTGAAGCTTTCTTT. It specifies CSGRFDTEAFF.